The sequence of this T cell receptor (beta chain) was determined in a study of Ad26.COV2.S vaccination and SARS-CoV-2 variants. Repertoires were generated with immunoSEQ multiplex PCR, while TCRdb's copy carries only in-frame clones and drops some. The sample has roughly 420,000 clones, about 91% seen once. On this clone: Its antigen is as yet unknown.

Study results and limitations: Greater spike-specific TCR breadth was seen in vaccine recipients than in placebo recipients.

Treatment specified: approximately 18 received Ad26.COV2.S at low or high dose, single or two shots; 5 received placebo; per-sample allocation not given. Each sample was drawn 63 days after the first injection (of vaccine or placebo). The clonotype originates from a person between 18 and 65 years old who received the Ad26.COV2.S COVID-19 vaccine or a placebo. The sequencing used peripheral blood, collected in a trial of Ad26.COV2.S vaccine versus placebo.

The CDR3 DNA sequence: TGCGCCAGCAGCTTGGAGGCAGAAGGACAAGAGACCCAGTACTTC. The encoded protein is CASSLEAEGQETQYF. V is TRBV5-1 and J is TRBJ2-5; no clear D gene. V dropped 0 bases and J dropped 2 bases, with 11 bases sitting between them. CDR1 is SGHRS, CDR2 YFSETQ, per germline. The CDR3 spans 15 residues.